Described below is a single TCR beta chain sequence and its context. This entry comes from a study of identical twins. Trimming took 4 bases from V and 2 from J, leaving 5 bases between them. The CDR3 consists of 12 residues. CDR1 SGHRS and CDR2 YFSETQ come from the germline V gene. TCRdb reprocessed the 5' RACE reads via MiXCR and lists one record per CDR3 protein. The table shows approximately 280,000 distinct CDR3 sequences, with about 8.3% occurring only once. In addition, the sample was reused for a study of yellow fever vaccine responses in identical twins.

The sequencing sample was made of memory (CD45RO+) T cells sorted from blood. The chain has TRBV5-1 and TRBJ2-3, with D uncertain. The sequence came from a woman aged 18-30 years in good health. The CDR3 sequence is CASSGNTDTQYF. The CDR3 DNA sequence: TGCGCCAGCAGCGGAAACACAGATACGCAGTATTTT.